Listed below are T cell receptor beta chains from one sample, sequenced in a study of CD8 T cells in ankylosing spondylitis. TCRdb analysed the 5' RACE reads with MiXCR anew, one entry per CDR3 protein. Altogether fewer than 250,000 distinct CDR3 sequences are present, about 10% being singletons, with the ten largest covering roughly 2.5%. What was sequenced was blood, either unsorted or a sorted T cell fraction (not recorded which). These TCRs come from a male donor with ankylosing spondylitis or in good health (not recorded which). Each CDR3 is given with its conserved first and last residue. A D gene is named only where the DNA matches it firmly. Clone size is stated in some rows and not others, as once, few, many or a class when expanded.

clone size: many; J gene: TRBJ2-2; D gene: -; CDR3 length: 12; V gene: TRBV3-1; CDR3 protein: CASSQVPGELFF; CDR3 DNA: TGTGCCAGCAGCCAAGTCCCCGGGGAGCTGTTTTTT
clone size: few; J gene: TRBJ2-1; D gene: TRBD2; CDR3 length: 18; V gene: TRBV4-1; CDR3 protein: CASSQPPGQRGGYNEQFF; CDR3 DNA: TGCGCCAGCAGCCAACCCCCTGGGCAGCGGGGGGGCTACAATGAGCAGTTCTTC
clone size: many; J gene: TRBJ2-2; D gene: -; CDR3 length: 15; V gene: TRBV7-8; CDR3 protein: CASSSPFGGTGELFF; CDR3 DNA: TGTGCCAGCAGCTCCCCATTCGGGGGAACCGGGGAGCTGTTTTTT
clone size: few; J gene: TRBJ2-1; D gene: -; CDR3 length: 13; V gene: TRBV30; CDR3 protein: CAWNYGLYNEQFF; CDR3 DNA: TGTGCCTGGAACTACGGCCTCTACAATGAGCAGTTCTTC
clone size: many; J gene: TRBJ2-2; D gene: TRBD1; CDR3 length: 17; V gene: TRBV28; CDR3 protein: CASSSWTGAFGTGELFF; CDR3 DNA: TGTGCCAGCAGTTCGTGGACAGGGGCTTTTGGAACCGGGGAGCTGTTTTTT
clone size: many; J gene: TRBJ2-4; D gene: -; CDR3 length: 12; V gene: TRBV15; CDR3 protein: CATISGPNIQYF; CDR3 DNA: TGTGCCACCATTTCGGGGCCAAACATTCAGTACTTC
clone size: few; J gene: TRBJ1-5; D gene: -; CDR3 length: 16; V gene: TRBV4-2; CDR3 protein: CASSQTQGRGGQPQHF; CDR3 DNA: TGTGCCAGCAGTCAAACTCAGGGTAGGGGTGGTCAGCCCCAGCATTTT
clone size: many; J gene: TRBJ1-3; D gene: -; CDR3 length: 13; V gene: TRBV20-1; CDR3 protein: CSASGGAGNTIYF; CDR3 DNA: TGCAGTGCTAGTGGGGGGGCAGGAAACACCATATATTTT
clone size: few; J gene: TRBJ1-5; D gene: TRBD1; CDR3 length: 15; V gene: TRBV30; CDR3 protein: CAWSPGQTGNQPQHF; CDR3 DNA: TGTGCCTGGAGTCCGGGACAGACGGGCAATCAGCCCCAGCATTTT
clone size: many; J gene: TRBJ1-1; D gene: -; CDR3 length: 12; V gene: TRBV20-1; CDR3 protein: CSVLRMNTEAFF; CDR3 DNA: TGCAGTGTATTGAGAATGAACACTGAAGCTTTCTTT
clone size: few; J gene: TRBJ2-2; D gene: -; CDR3 length: 13; V gene: TRBV11-3; CDR3 protein: CASTGYGTGELFF; CDR3 DNA: TGTGCCAGCACCGGGTACGGGACCGGGGAGCTGTTTTTT
clone size: many; J gene: TRBJ1-1; D gene: -; CDR3 length: 13; V gene: TRBV12-3/TRBV12-4; CDR3 protein: CASSLGERAEAFF; CDR3 DNA: TGTGCCAGCAGTTTAGGTGAAAGGGCTGAAGCTTTCTTT
clone size: many; J gene: TRBJ1-3; D gene: -; CDR3 length: 18; V gene: TRBV21-1; CDR3 protein: CASTRDRRNHVSGNTIYF; CDR3 DNA: TGTGCCAGCACCAGGGACAGGAGGAACCACGTCTCTGGAAACACCATATATTTT
clone size: -; J gene: TRBJ2-4; D gene: TRBD1; CDR3 length: 14; V gene: TRBV5-1; CDR3 protein: CASSLGDRGNIQYF; CDR3 DNA: TGCGCCAGCAGCTTGGGGGACAGAGGAAACATTCAGTACTTC
clone size: many; J gene: TRBJ2-5; D gene: -; CDR3 length: 15; V gene: TRBV10-2; CDR3 protein: CASSEYRTEQETQYF; CDR3 DNA: TGCGCCAGCAGTGAGTATAGGACAGAACAAGAGACCCAGTACTTC
clone size: many; J gene: TRBJ1-5; D gene: -; CDR3 length: 15; V gene: TRBV7-2; CDR3 protein: CASSLGQRSDQPQHF; CDR3 DNA: TGTGCCAGCAGCTTAGGACAGAGGAGTGACCAGCCCCAGCATTTT
clone size: few; J gene: TRBJ2-2; D gene: -; CDR3 length: 14; V gene: TRBV11-1; CDR3 protein: CASSRKALSGELFF; CDR3 DNA: TGTGCCAGCAGTCGTAAGGCCTTGTCCGGGGAGCTGTTTTTT
clone size: many; J gene: TRBJ1-5; D gene: -; CDR3 length: 15; V gene: TRBV25-1; CDR3 protein: CASSGPDSSNQPQHF; CDR3 DNA: TGTGCCAGCAGTGGTCCGGACAGTAGCAATCAGCCCCAGCATTTT
clone size: few; J gene: TRBJ2-6; D gene: -; CDR3 length: 16; V gene: TRBV6-5; CDR3 protein: CASSYSTSSGANVLTF; CDR3 DNA: TGTGCCAGCAGTTACTCGACGAGCTCTGGGGCCAACGTCCTGACTTTC
clone size: few; J gene: TRBJ2-7; D gene: -; CDR3 length: 13; V gene: TRBV11-3; CDR3 protein: CASSTFGSYEQYF; CDR3 DNA: TGTGCCAGCAGCACCTTCGGGTCCTACGAGCAGTACTTC
clone size: many; J gene: TRBJ2-3; D gene: -; CDR3 length: 14; V gene: TRBV3-1; CDR3 protein: CASSPTSGPDTQYF; CDR3 DNA: TGTGCCAGCAGCCCTACTAGTGGGCCAGATACGCAGTATTTT
clone size: few; J gene: TRBJ1-2; D gene: -; CDR3 length: 15; V gene: TRBV27; CDR3 protein: CASSLSGLGVGGYTF; CDR3 DNA: TGTGCCAGCAGTTTATCGGGACTTGGGGTGGGGGGCTACACCTTC
clone size: many; J gene: TRBJ1-4; D gene: TRBD1; CDR3 length: 16; V gene: TRBV4-2; CDR3 protein: CASSHSGAGQGRKLFF; CDR3 DNA: TGTGCCAGCAGCCATTCCGGTGCGGGACAGGGTCGAAAACTGTTTTTT
clone size: many; J gene: TRBJ2-2; D gene: -; CDR3 length: 11; V gene: TRBV12-3/TRBV12-4; CDR3 protein: CASTRSGELFF; CDR3 DNA: TGTGCCAGCACGAGGTCCGGGGAGCTGTTTTTT
clone size: many; J gene: TRBJ2-3; D gene: TRBD2; CDR3 length: 17; V gene: TRBV7-8; CDR3 protein: CASSPNLLAGGADTQYF; CDR3 DNA: TGTGCCAGCAGCCCGAACCTACTAGCGGGGGGGGCAGATACGCAGTATTTT
clone size: many; J gene: TRBJ2-7; D gene: -; CDR3 length: 17; V gene: TRBV23-1; CDR3 protein: CASSQSFRDGSSYEQYF; CDR3 DNA: TGCGCCAGCAGTCAATCTTTCCGGGACGGAAGCTCCTACGAGCAGTACTTC
clone size: many; J gene: TRBJ1-1; D gene: -; CDR3 length: 15; V gene: TRBV5-5; CDR3 protein: CASSWAEGPDTEAFF; CDR3 DNA: TGTGCCAGCAGCTGGGCCGAAGGGCCGGACACTGAAGCTTTCTTT
clone size: many; J gene: TRBJ2-7; D gene: -; CDR3 length: 14; V gene: TRBV6-4; CDR3 protein: CASSDSYRVYEQYF; CDR3 DNA: TGTGCCAGCAGTGACTCATACCGCGTCTACGAGCAGTACTTC
clone size: many; J gene: TRBJ1-1; D gene: -; CDR3 length: 17; V gene: TRBV12-3/TRBV12-4; CDR3 protein: CASSLGQGGLRDTEAFF; CDR3 DNA: TGTGCCAGCAGCCTGGGGCAGGGTGGATTGAGAGACACTGAAGCTTTCTTT
clone size: few; J gene: TRBJ2-1; D gene: TRBD2; CDR3 length: 15; V gene: TRBV19; CDR3 protein: CASSTREGRFNEQFF; CDR3 DNA: TGTGCCAGTAGTACTCGGGAGGGCCGTTTTAATGAGCAGTTCTTC
clone size: many; J gene: TRBJ2-3; D gene: TRBD2; CDR3 length: 16; V gene: TRBV12-3/TRBV12-4; CDR3 protein: CASTLGLAQSTDTQYF; CDR3 DNA: TGTGCCAGCACCTTGGGACTAGCTCAGAGCACAGATACGCAGTATTTT
clone size: many; J gene: TRBJ1-6; D gene: -; CDR3 length: 18; V gene: TRBV3-1; CDR3 protein: CASSHGIRASESNSPLHF; CDR3 DNA: TGTGCCAGCAGCCACGGTATTAGAGCCTCAGAATCAAATTCACCCCTCCACTTT
clone size: many; J gene: TRBJ2-2; D gene: TRBD2; CDR3 length: 16; V gene: TRBV20-1; CDR3 protein: CSAPPPLAGDTGELFF; CDR3 DNA: TGCAGTGCCCCCCCCCCACTAGCGGGAGACACCGGGGAGCTGTTTTTT
clone size: -; J gene: TRBJ1-1; D gene: -; CDR3 length: 12; V gene: TRBV10-2; CDR3 protein: CASSGGDTEAFF; CDR3 DNA: TGCGCCAGCAGTGGGGGGGACACTGAAGCTTTCTTT
clone size: few; J gene: TRBJ2-1; D gene: -; CDR3 length: 14; V gene: TRBV15; CDR3 protein: CATSRDPRAFEQFF; CDR3 DNA: TGTGCCACCAGCAGAGATCCCAGGGCGTTTGAGCAGTTCTTC
clone size: many; J gene: TRBJ1-2; D gene: -; CDR3 length: 14; V gene: TRBV6-5; CDR3 protein: CASSYQGLTDGYTF; CDR3 DNA: TGTGCCAGCAGTTACCAGGGGTTAACGGATGGCTACACCTTC
clone size: many; J gene: TRBJ2-3; D gene: TRBD2; CDR3 length: 15; V gene: TRBV9; CDR3 protein: CASSSTSGRKDTQYF; CDR3 DNA: TGTGCCAGCAGTTCAACTAGCGGGAGGAAAGATACGCAGTATTTT
clone size: many; J gene: TRBJ2-1; D gene: -; CDR3 length: 16; V gene: TRBV5-6; CDR3 protein: CASSFGGPSSYNEQFF; CDR3 DNA: TGTGCCAGCAGCTTTGGAGGCCCGAGCTCCTACAATGAGCAGTTCTTC
clone size: many; J gene: TRBJ2-5; D gene: -; CDR3 length: 13; V gene: TRBV12-3/TRBV12-4; CDR3 protein: CASSPGSIETQYF; CDR3 DNA: TGTGCCAGCAGTCCCGGGTCAATTGAGACCCAGTACTTC
clone size: many; J gene: TRBJ2-2; D gene: TRBD2; CDR3 length: 17; V gene: TRBV3-1; CDR3 protein: CASSQILAGGNTGELFF; CDR3 DNA: TGTGCCAGCAGCCAGATACTAGCGGGGGGAAACACCGGGGAGCTGTTTTTT